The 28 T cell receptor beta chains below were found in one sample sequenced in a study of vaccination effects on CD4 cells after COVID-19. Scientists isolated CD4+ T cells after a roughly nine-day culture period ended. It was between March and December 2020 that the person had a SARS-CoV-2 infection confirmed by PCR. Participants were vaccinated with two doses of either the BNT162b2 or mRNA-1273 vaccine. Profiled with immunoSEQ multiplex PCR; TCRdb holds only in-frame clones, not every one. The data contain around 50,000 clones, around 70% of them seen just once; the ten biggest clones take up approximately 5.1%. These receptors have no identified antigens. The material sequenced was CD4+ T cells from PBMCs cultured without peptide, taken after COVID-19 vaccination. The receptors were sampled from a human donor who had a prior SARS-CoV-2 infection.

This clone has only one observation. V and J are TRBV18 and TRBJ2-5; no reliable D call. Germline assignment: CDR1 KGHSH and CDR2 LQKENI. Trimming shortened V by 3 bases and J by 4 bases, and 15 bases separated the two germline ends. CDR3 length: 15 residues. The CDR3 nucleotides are TGTGCCAGCTCACCGGAGACTGGTCGATCAGAGACCCAGTACTTC. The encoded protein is CASSPETGRSETQYF.

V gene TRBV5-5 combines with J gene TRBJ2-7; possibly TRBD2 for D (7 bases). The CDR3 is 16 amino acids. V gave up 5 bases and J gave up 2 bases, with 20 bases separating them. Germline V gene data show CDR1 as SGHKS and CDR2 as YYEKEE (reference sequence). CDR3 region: CASSTGRGLGTYEQYF. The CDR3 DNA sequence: TGTGCCAGCAGTACGGGGCGGGGGCTGGGGACCTACGAGCAGTACTTC.

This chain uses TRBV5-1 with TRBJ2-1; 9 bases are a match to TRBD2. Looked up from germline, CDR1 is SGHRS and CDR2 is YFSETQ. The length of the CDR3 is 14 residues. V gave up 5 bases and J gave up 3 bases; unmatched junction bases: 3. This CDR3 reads CASSATSGYNEQFF. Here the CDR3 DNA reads TGCGCCAGCAGTGCGACTAGCGGCTACAATGAGCAGTTCTTC.

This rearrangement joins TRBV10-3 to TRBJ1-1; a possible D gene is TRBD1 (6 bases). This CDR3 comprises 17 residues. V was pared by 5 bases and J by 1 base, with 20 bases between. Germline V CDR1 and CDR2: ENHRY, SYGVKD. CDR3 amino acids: CAISFSGAGARNTEAFF. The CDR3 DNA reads TGTGCCATCAGTTTTTCAGGGGCAGGGGCAAGGAACACTGAAGCTTTCTTT.

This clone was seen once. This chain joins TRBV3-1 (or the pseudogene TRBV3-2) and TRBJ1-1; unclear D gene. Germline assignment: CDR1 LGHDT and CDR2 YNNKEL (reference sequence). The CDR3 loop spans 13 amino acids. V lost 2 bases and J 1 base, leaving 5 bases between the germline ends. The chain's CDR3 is CASSQLANTEAFF. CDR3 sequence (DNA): TGTGCCAGCAGCCAACTAGCGAACACTGAAGCTTTCTTT.

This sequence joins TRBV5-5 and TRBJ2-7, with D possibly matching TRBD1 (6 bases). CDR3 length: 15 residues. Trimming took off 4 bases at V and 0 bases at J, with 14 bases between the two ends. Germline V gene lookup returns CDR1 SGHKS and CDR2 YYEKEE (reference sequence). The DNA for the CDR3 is TGTGCCAGCAGCCCCTCCTGGACAGACTCCTACGAGCAGTACTTC. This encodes CASSPSWTDSYEQYF.

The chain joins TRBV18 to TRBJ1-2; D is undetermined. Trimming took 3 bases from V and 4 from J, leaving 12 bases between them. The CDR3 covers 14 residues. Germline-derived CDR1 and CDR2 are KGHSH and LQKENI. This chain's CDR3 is CASSPAGRTYGYTF. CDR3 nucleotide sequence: TGTGCCAGCTCACCCGCTGGACGGACCTATGGCTACACCTTC.

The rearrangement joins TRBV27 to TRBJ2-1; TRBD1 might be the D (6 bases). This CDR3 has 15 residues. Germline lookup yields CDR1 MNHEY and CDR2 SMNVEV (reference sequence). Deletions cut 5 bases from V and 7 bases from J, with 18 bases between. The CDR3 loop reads CASSADRIPTNEQFF. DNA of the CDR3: TGTGCCAGCAGTGCCGACAGGATTCCGACGAATGAGCAGTTCTTC.

CDR3 nucleotide sequence: TGTGCCAGCAGCTTACAGGGGGCCCTCCCCCTCCAGTATTTT. Translated, it gives CASSLQGALPLQYF. The chain has TRBV7-9 and TRBJ2-3; 8 bases map to TRBD1. The junction had 10 bases not matched to a gene; V was cut back by 2 bases and J by 12 bases. Germline V gives CDR1 SEHNR, CDR2 FQNEAQ (reference sequence). CDR3 size: 14 residues.

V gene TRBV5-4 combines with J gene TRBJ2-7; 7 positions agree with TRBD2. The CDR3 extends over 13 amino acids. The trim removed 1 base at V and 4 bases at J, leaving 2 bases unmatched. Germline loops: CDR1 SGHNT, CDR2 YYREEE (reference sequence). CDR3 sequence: CASSLRGGYEQYF. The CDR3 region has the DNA TGTGCCAGCAGCTTGCGCGGGGGATACGAGCAGTACTTC. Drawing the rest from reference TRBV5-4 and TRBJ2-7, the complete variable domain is ETGVTQSPTHLIKTRGQQVTLRCSSQSGHNTVSWYQQALGQGPQFIFQYYREEENGRGNFPPRFSGLQFPNYSSELNVNALELDDSALYLCASSLRGGYEQYFGPGTRLTVT.

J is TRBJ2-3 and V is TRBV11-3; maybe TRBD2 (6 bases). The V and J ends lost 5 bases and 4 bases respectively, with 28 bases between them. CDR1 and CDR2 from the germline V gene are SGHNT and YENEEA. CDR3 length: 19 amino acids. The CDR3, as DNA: TGTGCCAGCAGCCCTCCCGCTAGCGTTAGAGGTGCCCCCCCAGATACGCAGTATTTT. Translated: CASSPPASVRGAPPDTQYF. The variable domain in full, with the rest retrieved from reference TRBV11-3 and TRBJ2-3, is EAGVVQSPRYKIIEKKQPVAFWCNPISGHNTLYWYLQNLGQGPELLIRYENEEAVDDSQLPKDRFSAERLKGVDSTLKIQPAELGDSAVYLCASSPPASVRGAPPDTQYFGPGTRLTVL.

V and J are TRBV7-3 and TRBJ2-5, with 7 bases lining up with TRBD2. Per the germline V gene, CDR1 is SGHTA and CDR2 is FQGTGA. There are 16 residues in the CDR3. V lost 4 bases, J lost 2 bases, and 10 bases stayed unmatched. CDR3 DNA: TGTGCCAGCAGCTCGGGACCCGGGACTACTCAAGAGACCCAGTACTTC. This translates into CASSSGPGTTQETQYF.

The chain's CDR3 is CAWSVGGAGKLAQHF. In DNA form, the CDR3 reads TGTGCCTGGAGTGTAGGAGGGGCAGGGAAGTTGGCCCAGCATTTT. V gene TRBV30 combines with J gene TRBJ1-5, with D tentatively TRBD1 (5 bases). V was cut by 0 bases and J by 11 bases, with 20 bases left in between. CDR3 length: 15 amino acids. Germline assignment: CDR1 GTSNPN and CDR2 SVGIG (reference sequence).

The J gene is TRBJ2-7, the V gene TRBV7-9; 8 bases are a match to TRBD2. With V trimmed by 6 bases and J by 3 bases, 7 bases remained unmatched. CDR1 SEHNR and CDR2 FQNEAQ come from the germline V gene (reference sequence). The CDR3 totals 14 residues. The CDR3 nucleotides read TGTGCCAGCAGTCTGACTAGCGATAGCTACGAGCAGTACTTC. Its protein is CASSLTSDSYEQYF.

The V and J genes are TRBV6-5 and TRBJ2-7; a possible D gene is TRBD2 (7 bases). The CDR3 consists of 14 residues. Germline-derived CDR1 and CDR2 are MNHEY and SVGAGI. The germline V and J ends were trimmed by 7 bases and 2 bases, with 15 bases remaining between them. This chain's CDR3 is CASTRGGVTYEQYF. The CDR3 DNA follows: TGTGCCAGCACCCGAGGGGGGGTGACCTACGAGCAGTACTTC.

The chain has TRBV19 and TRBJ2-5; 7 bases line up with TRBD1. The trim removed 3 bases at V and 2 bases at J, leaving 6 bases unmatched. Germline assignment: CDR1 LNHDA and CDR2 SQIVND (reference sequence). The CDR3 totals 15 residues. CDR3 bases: TGTGCCAGTAGTATTTCCTGGGACAGACAAGAGACCCAGTACTTC. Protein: CASSISWDRQETQYF.

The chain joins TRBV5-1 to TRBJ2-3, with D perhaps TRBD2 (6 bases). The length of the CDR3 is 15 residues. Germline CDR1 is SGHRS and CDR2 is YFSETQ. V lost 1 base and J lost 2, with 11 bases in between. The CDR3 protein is CASSLPSDYTDTQYF. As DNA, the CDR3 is TGCGCCAGCAGCTTGCCTAGCGACTACACAGATACGCAGTATTTT.

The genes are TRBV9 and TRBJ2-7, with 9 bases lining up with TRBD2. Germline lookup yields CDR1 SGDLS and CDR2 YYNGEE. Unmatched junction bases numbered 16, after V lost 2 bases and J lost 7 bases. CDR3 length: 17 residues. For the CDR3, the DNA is TGTGCCAGCAGCGTTTCTTGGGATAGCGGGGGAGTGGGGGAGCAGTACTTC. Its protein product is CASSVSWDSGGVGEQYF.

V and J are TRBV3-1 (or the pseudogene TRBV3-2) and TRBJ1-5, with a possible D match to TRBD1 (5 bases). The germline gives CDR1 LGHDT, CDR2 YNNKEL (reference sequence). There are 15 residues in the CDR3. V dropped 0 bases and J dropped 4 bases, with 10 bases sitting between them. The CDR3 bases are TGTGCCAGCAGCCAAGATCATGGGGCGAATCAGCCCCAGCATTTT. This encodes CASSQDHGANQPQHF.

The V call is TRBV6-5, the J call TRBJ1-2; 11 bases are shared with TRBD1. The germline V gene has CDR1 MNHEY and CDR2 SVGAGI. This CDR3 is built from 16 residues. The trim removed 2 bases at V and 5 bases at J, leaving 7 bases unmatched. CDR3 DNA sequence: TGTGCCAGCAGTTACGCACGGACAGGGGGCGGGTATGGCTACACCTTC. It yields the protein CASSYARTGGGYGYTF.

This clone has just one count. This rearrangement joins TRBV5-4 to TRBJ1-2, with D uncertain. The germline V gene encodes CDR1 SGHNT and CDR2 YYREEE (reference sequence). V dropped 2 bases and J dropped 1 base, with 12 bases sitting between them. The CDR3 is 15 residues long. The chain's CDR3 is CASSFFQLLNYGYTF. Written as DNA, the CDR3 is TGTGCCAGCAGCTTTTTCCAGCTCCTTAACTATGGCTACACCTTC.

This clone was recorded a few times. The CDR3 is CASRWTGGDSPLHF. As DNA, the CDR3 is TGTGCCAGCAGGTGGACGGGCGGGGATTCACCCCTCCACTTT. The chain is built from TRBV6-5 and TRBJ1-6; D unclear. V was clipped by 6 bases and J by 8 bases, with 14 bases between them. The CDR3 loop spans 14 amino acids. Germline CDR1 MNHEY, CDR2 SVGAGI.

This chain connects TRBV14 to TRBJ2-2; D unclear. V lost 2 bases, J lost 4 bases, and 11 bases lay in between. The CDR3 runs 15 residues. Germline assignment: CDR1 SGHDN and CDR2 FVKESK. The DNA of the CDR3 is TGTGCCAGCAGCCAATATCGTTACCCCACCGGGGAGCTGTTTTTT. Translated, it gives CASSQYRYPTGELFF.

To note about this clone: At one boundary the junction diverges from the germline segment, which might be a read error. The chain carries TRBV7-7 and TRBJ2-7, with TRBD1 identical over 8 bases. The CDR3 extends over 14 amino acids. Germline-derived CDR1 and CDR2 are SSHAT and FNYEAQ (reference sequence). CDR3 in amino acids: CASSSGQGAGEQYF. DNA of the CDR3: TGTGCTAGCAGCTCTGGACAGGGCGCGGGGGAGCAGTACTTC.

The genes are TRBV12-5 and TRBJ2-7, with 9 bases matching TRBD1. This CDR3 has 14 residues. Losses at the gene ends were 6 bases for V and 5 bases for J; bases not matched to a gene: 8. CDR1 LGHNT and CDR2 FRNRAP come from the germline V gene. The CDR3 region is CASGVGDRDHEQYF. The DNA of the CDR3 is TGTGCTAGTGGGGTCGGGGACAGGGACCACGAGCAGTACTTC.

The CDR3 DNA follows: TGCGCCAGCAGCTCTCGGGAGGTCGCCGGGGAGCTGTTTTTT. This encodes CASSSREVAGELFF. The V call is TRBV5-1, the J call TRBJ2-2; 7 bases match TRBD2. Looked up from germline, CDR1 is SGHRS and CDR2 is YFSETQ. The CDR3 totals 14 residues. The V and J ends lost 3 bases and 6 bases, in that order; junction bases with no gene match: 5.

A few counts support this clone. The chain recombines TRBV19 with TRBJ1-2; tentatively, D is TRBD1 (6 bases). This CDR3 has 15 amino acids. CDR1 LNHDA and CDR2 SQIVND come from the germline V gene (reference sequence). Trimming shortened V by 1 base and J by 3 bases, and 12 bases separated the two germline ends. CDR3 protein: CASSIVAGADYGYTF. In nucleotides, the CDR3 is TGTGCCAGTAGTATAGTGGCGGGGGCCGACTATGGCTACACCTTC.

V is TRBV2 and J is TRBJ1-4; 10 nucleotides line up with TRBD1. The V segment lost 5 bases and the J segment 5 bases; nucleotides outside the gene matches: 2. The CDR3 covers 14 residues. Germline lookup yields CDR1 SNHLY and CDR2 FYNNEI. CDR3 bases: TGTGCCAGCAGTTTGGGACAGGGGAATGAAAAACTGTTTTTT. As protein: CASSLGQGNEKLFF. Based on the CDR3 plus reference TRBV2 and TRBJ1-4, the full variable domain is EPEVTQTPSHQVTQMGQEVILRCVPISNHLYFYWYRQILGQKVEFLVSFYNNEISEKSEIFDDQFSVERPDGSNFTLKIRSTKLEDSAMYFCASSLGQGNEKLFFGSGTQLSVL.